These T cell receptor beta chains were read from a single sample in a study of T cell responses to AZD1222 COVID-19 vaccine. Clones were sequenced by immunoSEQ multiplex PCR, and TCRdb holds only the in-frame ones, with some missing. The table includes 95,000 to 100,000 clones, 88% detected once. Sequenced material: peripheral blood, taken 28 days after the second AZD1222 dose. The receptors were gathered from an adult who received the AZD1222 COVID-19 vaccine. The conserved cysteine and the conserved F or W are not part of the CDR3 here. Size is omitted from some rows. Given values are once, few, many or a class for expanded clones.

v_gene	abundance	len	j_gene	CDR3aa
TRBV18	.	12	TRBJ1-1	ASSLGTGNTEAF
TRBV28	.	11	TRBJ2-2	ASSSGQSWELF
TRBV18	.	11	TRBJ2-1	ASSPSEDNEQF
TRBV7-6	.	15	TRBJ2-6	ASSDGQGTSGANVLT
TRBV30	.	11	TRBJ1-6	AWDSSYNSPLH
TRBV5-1	.	12	TRBJ2-1	ASSFGSSGNEQF
TRBV29-1	.	11	TRBJ1-4	SVRTATNEKLF
TRBV13	once	12	TRBJ2-2	ASSFPRPTGELF
TRBV27	once	13	TRBJ1-2	ASSLGAQVLSGYT
TRBV19	.	12	TRBJ2-2	ASSGQANTGELF
TRBV6-5	.	12	TRBJ2-7	ASSGAGDSYEQY
TRBV24-1	once	10	TRBJ1-5	ATSDPDQPQH
TRBV6-5	.	10	TRBJ1-1	ASRTGQTEAF
TRBV6-5	.	9	TRBJ1-1	ASSRDGEAF
TRBV27	.	12	TRBJ2-1	ASSERTVRNEQF
TRBV24-1	.	16	TRBJ1-1	ATSDGTVLTEPNTEAF
TRBV30	.	12	TRBJ1-1	AWSVGQKNTEAF
TRBV5-6	.	12	TRBJ1-2	ASSFQGVDYGYT
TRBV4-1	few	12	TRBJ2-2	ASSQGSNTGELF
TRBV6-5	.	12	TRBJ2-7	ASRLGQGEDEQY
TRBV14	.	12	TRBJ1-2	ASSQELYGDGYT
TRBV11-2	.	12	TRBJ1-2	ASSLDSGGDGYT
TRBV5-1	.	12	TRBJ2-5	ASSFGGGRETQY
TRBV7-9	once	13	TRBJ2-2	ASSPRQVSTGELF
TRBV11-2	once	12	TRBJ1-5	ASSLGGKDQPQH
TRBV11-2	.	15	TRBJ2-2	ASGGLAGGPDTGELF
TRBV28	.	14	TRBJ2-3	ASTPIGLAPADTQY
TRBV20-1	.	9	TRBJ2-7	SAINRLEQY
TRBV19	.	13	TRBJ2-3	ASSTTGPSTDTQY
TRBV21-1	.	17	TRBJ2-1	ASSPSDRGRVTSHNEQF
TRBV30	.	14	TRBJ1-4	AWNNKGPKDNEKLF
TRBV30	.	11	TRBJ2-1	AWTWTTNNEQF
TRBV18	.	10	TRBJ2-5	ASSVSRETQY